These 6 T cell receptor beta chains came from one sample sequenced in a study of identifying expanded T cells in peripheral blood. TCRdb's table, derived via immunoSEQ multiplex PCR, lists solely in-frame clones and lacks some. Of 100,000 to 150,000 clones in the sample, approximately 86% were seen once. Sequencing input: blood. These receptors originate from a person aged 18-70 years in good health.

The CDR3 DNA reads TGTGCCAGCAGCCGCGGACAGGGACCTATGGATGAGCAGTTCTTC. Amino acid sequence: CASSRGQGPMDEQFF. The genes are TRBV6-6 and TRBJ2-1; 8 positions match TRBD1. Germline V gene lookup returns CDR1 MNHNY and CDR2 SVGAGI (reference sequence). V was clipped by 6 bases and J by 8 bases; unmatched bases: 12. This CDR3 comprises 15 residues.

The rearrangement uses TRBV6-5 and TRBJ2-2; 9 bases agree with TRBD2. This CDR3 comprises 14 residues. Germline CDR1 and CDR2: MNHEY and SVGAGI. V shed 6 bases, J shed 7 bases, and the junction held 6 bases outside the gene matches. The CDR3 DNA reads TGTGCCAGCAGCAGACTAGCGGTCGGCGGGGAGCTGTTTTTT. Amino acids: CASSRLAVGGELFF.

The rearrangement uses TRBV5-4 and TRBJ2-1, with D maybe TRBD2 (7 bases). CDR1 SGHNT and CDR2 YYREEE come from the germline V gene (reference sequence). Deletions cut 4 bases from V and 8 bases from J, with 25 bases between. This CDR3 region has 17 residues. CDR3 loop: CASSPTLRGAGTDEQFF. The CDR3 DNA reads TGTGCCAGCAGCCCCACTCTCCGGGGGGCGGGAACGGATGAGCAGTTCTTC.

The CDR3 spells CASRRGANTGELFF. CDR3 nucleotides: TGTGCCAGCAGACGGGGGGCGAACACCGGGGAGCTGTTTTTT. The J gene is TRBJ2-2, the V gene TRBV14; 7 bases line up with TRBD2. Germline CDR1 SGHDN, CDR2 FVKESK. Trimming at V came to 6 bases and at J to 0 bases, leaving 1 base not matched to a gene. This CDR3 is 14 amino acids long. Full variable domain (rest looked up from reference TRBV14 and TRBJ2-2): EAGVTQFPSHSVIEKGQTVTLRCDPISGHDNLYWYRRVMGKEIKFLLHFVKESKQDESGMPNNRFLAERTGGTYSTLKVQPAELEDSGVYFCASRRGANTGELFFGEGSRLTVL.

V gene TRBV6-6 combines with J gene TRBJ2-7; D perhaps matches TRBD2 (6 bases). Trimming left V 6 bases short and J 3 bases short, with 15 bases between. The CDR3 loop spans 14 amino acids. CDR1 and CDR2 (germline): MNHNY, SVGAGI (reference sequence). The CDR3 sequence is CASSRSAGHYEQYF. CDR3 in DNA: TGTGCCAGCAGCCGTTCCGCGGGGCACTACGAGCAGTACTTC.

The rearrangement uses TRBV6-1 and TRBJ2-3; 8 bases agree with TRBD2. The CDR3 has 14 amino acids. V lost 4 bases to trimming and J lost 5 bases; unmatched junction nucleotides: 5. Germline lookup yields CDR1 MNHNS and CDR2 SASEGT. CDR3 in amino acids: CASSGVAGQDTQYF. The CDR3 DNA sequence: TGTGCCAGCAGTGGGGTAGCGGGACAAGATACGCAGTATTTT.